The 19 T cell receptor beta chains listed next were all sequenced from one sample in a study of T cells after yellow fever vaccination. TCRdb re-derived calls from the 5' RACE reads in MiXCR, one entry per CDR3 protein. The profile shows about 150,000 distinct CDR3 sequences, 5.5% to 7.5% of them singletons. The specimen comprised CD4+ T cells sorted from PBMCs, sampled on the day of the first yellow fever vaccination. Receptors were obtained from a man in his late teens or twenties who received the YFV17D yellow fever vaccine.

This clonotype has a count of ten or more. The chain employs TRBV20-1 and TRBJ2-4; D is tentatively TRBD1 or TRBD2 (5 bases each). The CDR3 has 16 residues. The germline gives CDR1 DFQATT, CDR2 SNEGSKA (reference sequence). Trimming took off 5 bases at V and 0 bases at J, with 17 bases between the two ends. The CDR3, as DNA: TGCAGTGCTGCCGGTGGGGCGGGCCTAGCCAAAAACATTCAGTACTTC. It translates to CSAAGGAGLAKNIQYF.

This clonotype was seen repeatedly, ten times or more. The chain uses TRBV7-6 and TRBJ1-3; perhaps TRBD1 as D (5 bases). The CDR3 consists of 14 residues. Trimming took off 3 bases at V and 2 bases at J, with 8 bases between the two ends. Germline values: CDR1 SGHVS, CDR2 FNYEAQ. In DNA form, the CDR3 reads TGTGCCAGCAGCTTGGGGGTGACTGGAAACACCATATATTTT. Amino acids: CASSLGVTGNTIYF.

The genes are TRBV5-4 and TRBJ2-5, with 10 bases fitting TRBD2. Germline CDR1 SGHNT, CDR2 YYREEE (reference sequence). The CDR3 covers 15 residues. Germline trimming cut 4 bases from V and 6 bases from J; bases unmatched to any gene: 9. CDR3 DNA: TGTGCCAGCAGCGTCTTAGCGGGGGGCCCAAAGACCCAGTACTTC. Translated, it gives CASSVLAGGPKTQYF.

This clonotype occurred many times. This chain joins TRBV5-1 and TRBJ1-1; D gene ambiguous. Germline V lookup: CDR1 SGHRS, CDR2 YFSETQ. The CDR3 runs to 13 residues. Trimming shortened V by 5 bases and J by 0 bases, and 8 bases separated the two germline ends. This CDR3 is CASRSGMNTEAFF. CDR3 coding DNA: TGCGCCAGCAGGTCGGGGATGAACACTGAAGCTTTCTTT.

V and J are TRBV5-1 and TRBJ2-7; 8 bases agree with TRBD2. Germline values: CDR1 SGHRS, CDR2 YFSETQ. The CDR3 is 14 residues long. Trimming took 0 bases from V and 7 from J; bases not matched to a gene: 6. CDR3 nucleotides: TGCGCCAGCAGCTTGGGGACTAGCCACCTGGAGCAGTACTTC. Translating gives CASSLGTSHLEQYF.

This clonotype has ten or more counts. The chain links TRBV12-3 or TRBV12-4 to TRBJ1-5; 7 bases are a match to TRBD1. This CDR3 has 14 residues. The V segment lost 5 bases and the J segment 7 bases; nucleotides outside the gene matches: 8. CDR3 DNA sequence: TGTGCCAGCAGTCTAACAGGGGAAGGGCAGCCCCAGCATTTT. Amino acid sequence: CASSLTGEGQPQHF.

This clonotype was detected many times. The chain couples TRBV28 to TRBJ2-7, with D uncertain. Germline lookup yields CDR1 MDHEN and CDR2 SYDVKM. V was clipped by 4 bases and J by 10 bases, with 14 bases between them. The CDR3 has 12 amino acids. The CDR3 nucleotides read TGTGCCAGCAGTTCTGACCCAGGCCGTCAGTACGTC. This sequence encodes CASSSDPGRQYV.

This clonotype was picked up many times. V is TRBV29-1 and J is TRBJ1-1; unclear D gene. Trimming removed 7 bases from V and 0 bases from J, with 18 bases in between. The CDR3 consists of 15 residues. The germline gives CDR1 SQVTM, CDR2 ANQGSEA. CDR3 protein: CSAGSGWGMNTEAFF. CDR3 nucleotides: TGCAGCGCCGGGTCGGGGTGGGGTATGAACACTGAAGCTTTCTTT.

This clonotype was detected ten times or more. The V gene is TRBV20-1, the J gene TRBJ2-5; unclear D gene. Germline V gene lookup returns CDR1 DFQATT and CDR2 SNEGSKA (reference sequence). V was shortened by 5 bases and J by 1 base, with 11 bases between the two germline ends. The CDR3 totals 13 residues. CDR3 sequence reads: CSARKRVQETQYF. CDR3 DNA sequence: TGCAGTGCTCGTAAACGGGTCCAAGAGACCCAGTACTTC.

This clonotype has only a few counts. The J gene is TRBJ2-5, the V gene TRBV12-3 or TRBV12-4, with 7 bases identical to TRBD2. The CDR3 has 17 residues. Trimming at V came to 3 bases and at J to 7 bases, leaving 17 bases not matched to a gene. The CDR3 loop reads CASSLAQGTGRLATQYF. CDR3 sequence (DNA): TGTGCCAGCAGTTTGGCGCAGGGTACCGGGAGGTTGGCGACCCAGTACTTC.

This clonotype occurred many times. The rearrangement joins TRBV6-1 to TRBJ2-2; TRBD1 agrees at 9 bases. Unmatched junction bases numbered 10, after V lost 7 bases and J lost 7 bases. The CDR3 runs to 15 residues. The germline CDR1 and CDR2 sequences are MNHNS and SASEGT. This chain's CDR3 is CASTQTGGSVGELFF. Here the CDR3 DNA reads TGTGCCAGCACCCAAACAGGGGGCTCGGTCGGGGAGCTGTTTTTT.

This clonotype came up many times. The chain has TRBV5-1 and TRBJ2-7, with no clear D. The length of the CDR3 is 14 residues. Germline V gene sequence: CDR1 SGHRS, CDR2 YFSETQ. V lost 0 bases and J 2 bases, leaving 9 bases between the germline ends. DNA for the CDR3: TGCGCCAGCAGCTTGGGGCAGGACCCCTACGAGCAGTACTTC. Its protein product is CASSLGQDPYEQYF. The entire variable domain, with the rest obtained from reference TRBV5-1 and TRBJ2-7, is as follows: KAGVTQTPRYLIKTRGQQVTLSCSPISGHRSVSWYQQTPGQGLQFLFEYFSETQRNKGNFPGRFSGRQFSNSRSEMNVSTLELGDSALYLCASSLGQDPYEQYFGPGTRLTVT.

This clonotype was seen many times. The genes are TRBV12-3 or TRBV12-4 and TRBJ2-1; 7 bases align to TRBD1. The V segment lost 1 base and the J segment 8 bases; nucleotides outside the gene matches: 8. The CDR3 runs 15 residues. The CDR3: CASSLDRGGIHEQFF. Here the CDR3 DNA reads TGTGCCAGCAGTTTAGATAGAGGGGGCATCCATGAGCAGTTCTTC.

In the case of this clonotype: This may arise from a read error, as a much more abundant clone is one base away. CDR3 nucleotide sequence: TGTGCCAGCAGTTCGGACGGCAAACTTAGCACAGATACGCAGTATTTT. It yields the protein CASSSDGKLSTDTQYF. The chain joins TRBV12-3 or TRBV12-4 to TRBJ2-3; no definite D call. The CDR3 has 16 residues. V lost 4 bases and J 0 bases, leaving 14 bases between the germline ends.

There are a few counts of this clonotype. The chain uses TRBV7-2 and TRBJ1-1; 7 nucleotides match TRBD1. CDR3 length: 14 residues. CDR1 is SGHTA and CDR2 is FQGNSA in the germline V gene. J was trimmed by 10 bases and V by 3 bases; bases with no gene match: 11. CDR3: CASSFPARQGSAFF. In DNA form, the CDR3 reads TGTGCCAGCAGCTTCCCCGCCAGACAGGGCTCAGCTTTCTTT.

This clonotype has just a few counts. The chain joins TRBV24-1 to TRBJ2-1; TRBD1 agrees at 11 bases. CDR3 length equals 16 residues. Trimming cost V 0 bases and J 8 bases; bases outside gene matches: 5. Germline CDR1 KGHDR, CDR2 SFDVKD. CDR3 bases: TGTGCCACCAGTGATTTGGGACAGGGGGCGCGGGATGAGCAGTTCTTC. As protein: CATSDLGQGARDEQFF.

This clonotype showed up many times. The CDR3 DNA reads as TGTGCCAGCAGCTTAACAACAGGAACTGAAGCTTTCTTT. Translated, it gives CASSLTTGTEAFF. The chain combines TRBV7-9 with TRBJ1-1, with D possibly TRBD1 on 5 matching bases. This CDR3 has 13 residues. V was cut by 2 bases and J by 5 bases, with 9 bases left in between. Per the germline V gene, CDR1 is SEHNR and CDR2 is FQNEAQ (reference sequence).

The rearrangement joins TRBV9 to TRBJ2-3; 10 nucleotides match TRBD2. The ends lost 4 bases at V and 3 bases at J; junction bases unmatched: 5. This CDR3 has 15 amino acids. CDR1 SGDLS and CDR2 YYNGEE come from the germline V gene. This CDR3 is CASSPAGGQTDTQYF. CDR3 coding DNA: TGTGCCAGCAGCCCAGCGGGGGGGCAAACAGATACGCAGTATTTT. The full variable domain, rest sourced from reference TRBV9 and TRBJ2-3, is DSGVTQTPKHLITATGQRVTLRCSPRSGDLSVYWYQQSLDQGLQFLIQYYNGEERAKGNILERFSAQQFPDLHSELNLSSLELGDSALYFCASSPAGGQTDTQYFGPGTRLTVL.

This clonotype was seen only a few times. The rearrangement uses TRBV9 and TRBJ1-5; TRBD1 might be the D (5 bases). V lost 3 bases and J 3 bases, leaving 13 bases between the germline ends. This CDR3 comprises 15 residues. CDR1 is SGDLS and CDR2 is YYNGEE in the germline V gene. CDR3 nucleotides: TGTGCCAGCAGCGCAATGCCGGGGACCAATCAGCCCCAGCATTTT. The encoded protein is CASSAMPGTNQPQHF.